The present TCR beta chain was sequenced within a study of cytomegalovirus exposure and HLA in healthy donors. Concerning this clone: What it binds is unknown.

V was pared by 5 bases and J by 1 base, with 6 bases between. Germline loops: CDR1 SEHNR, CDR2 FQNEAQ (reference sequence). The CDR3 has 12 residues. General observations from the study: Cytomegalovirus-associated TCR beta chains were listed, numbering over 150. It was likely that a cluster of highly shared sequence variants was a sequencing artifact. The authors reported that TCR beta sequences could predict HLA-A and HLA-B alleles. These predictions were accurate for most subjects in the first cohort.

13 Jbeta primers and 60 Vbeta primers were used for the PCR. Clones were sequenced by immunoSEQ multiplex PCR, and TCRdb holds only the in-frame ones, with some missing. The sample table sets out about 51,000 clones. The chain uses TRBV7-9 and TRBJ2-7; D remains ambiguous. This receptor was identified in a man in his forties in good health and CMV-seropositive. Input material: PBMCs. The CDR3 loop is CASSVGSYEQYF. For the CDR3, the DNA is TGTGCCAGCAGCGTCGGGTCCTACGAGCAGTACTTC. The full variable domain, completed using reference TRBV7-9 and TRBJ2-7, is DTGVSQNPRHKITKRGQNVTFRCDPISEHNRLYWYRQTLGQGPEFLTYFQNEAQLEKSRLLSDRFSAERPKGSFSTLEIQRTEQGDSAMYLCASSVGSYEQYFGPGTRLTVT.